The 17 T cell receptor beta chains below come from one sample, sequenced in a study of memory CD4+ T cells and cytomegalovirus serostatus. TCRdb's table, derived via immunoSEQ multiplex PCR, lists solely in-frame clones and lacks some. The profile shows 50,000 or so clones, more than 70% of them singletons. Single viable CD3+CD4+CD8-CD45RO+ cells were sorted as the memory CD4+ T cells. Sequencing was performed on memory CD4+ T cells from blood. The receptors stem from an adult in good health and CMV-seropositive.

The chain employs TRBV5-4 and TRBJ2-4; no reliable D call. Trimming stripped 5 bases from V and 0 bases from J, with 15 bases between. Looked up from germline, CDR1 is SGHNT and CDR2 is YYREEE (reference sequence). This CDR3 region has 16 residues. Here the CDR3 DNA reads TGTGCCAGCAGTTTAAATAGCTTCACAGCCAAAAACATTCAGTACTTC. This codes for CASSLNSFTAKNIQYF.

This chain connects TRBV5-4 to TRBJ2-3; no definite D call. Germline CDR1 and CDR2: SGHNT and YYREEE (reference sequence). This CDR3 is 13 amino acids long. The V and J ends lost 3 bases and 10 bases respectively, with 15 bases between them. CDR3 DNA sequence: TGTGCCAGCAGCTCAAAGACTTCCGACTCGCAGTATTTT. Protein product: CASSSKTSDSQYF. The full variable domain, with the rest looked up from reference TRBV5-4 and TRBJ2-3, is ETGVTQSPTHLIKTRGQQVTLRCSSQSGHNTVSWYQQALGQGPQFIFQYYREEENGRGNFPPRFSGLQFPNYSSELNVNALELDDSALYLCASSSKTSDSQYFGPGTRLTVL.

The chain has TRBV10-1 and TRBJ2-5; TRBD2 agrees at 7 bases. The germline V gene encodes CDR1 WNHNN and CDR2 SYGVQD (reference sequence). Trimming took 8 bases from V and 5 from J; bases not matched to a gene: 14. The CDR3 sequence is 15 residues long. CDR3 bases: TGCGCCAGCGGTCCCTTACTAGCGCTTCGGGAGACCCAGTACTTC. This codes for CASGPLLALRETQYF.

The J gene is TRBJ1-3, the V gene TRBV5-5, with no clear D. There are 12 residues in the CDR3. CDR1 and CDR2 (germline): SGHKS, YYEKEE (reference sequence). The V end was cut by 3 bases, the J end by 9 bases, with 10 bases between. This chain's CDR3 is CASSSLGSTIYF. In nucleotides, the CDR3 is TGTGCCAGCAGCTCGCTCGGGAGCACCATATATTTT.

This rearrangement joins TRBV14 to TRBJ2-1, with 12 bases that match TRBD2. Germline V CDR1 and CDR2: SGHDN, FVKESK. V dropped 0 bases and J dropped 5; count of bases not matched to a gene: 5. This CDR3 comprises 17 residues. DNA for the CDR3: TGTGCCAGCAGCCAAGATAGGGGACTAGCGGGTAACAATGAGCAGTTCTTC. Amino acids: CASSQDRGLAGNNEQFF.

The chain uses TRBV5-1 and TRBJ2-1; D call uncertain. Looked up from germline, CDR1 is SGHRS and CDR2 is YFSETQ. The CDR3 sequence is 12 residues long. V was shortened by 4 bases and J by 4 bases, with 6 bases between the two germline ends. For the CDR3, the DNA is TGCGCCAGCAGCGCACCATACAATGAGCAGTTCTTC. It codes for CASSAPYNEQFF.

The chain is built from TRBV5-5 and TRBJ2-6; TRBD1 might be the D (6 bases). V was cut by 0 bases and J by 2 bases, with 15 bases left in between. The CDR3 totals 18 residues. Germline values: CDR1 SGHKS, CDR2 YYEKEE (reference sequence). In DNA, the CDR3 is TGTGCCAGCAGCTTGGCCAACAGGGTCCTCACTGGGGCCAACGTCCTGACTTTC. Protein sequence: CASSLANRVLTGANVLTF.

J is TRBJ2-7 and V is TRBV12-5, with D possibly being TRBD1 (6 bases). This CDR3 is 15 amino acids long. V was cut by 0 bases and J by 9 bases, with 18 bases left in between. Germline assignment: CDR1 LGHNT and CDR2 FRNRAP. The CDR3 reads CASGLVTGPQHGQYF. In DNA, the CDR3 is TGTGCTAGTGGTTTGGTAACAGGGCCCCAACATGGGCAGTACTTC.

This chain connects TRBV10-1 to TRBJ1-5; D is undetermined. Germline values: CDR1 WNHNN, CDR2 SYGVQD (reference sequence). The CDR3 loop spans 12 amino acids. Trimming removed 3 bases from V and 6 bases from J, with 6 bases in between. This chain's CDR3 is CASSEGLQPQHF. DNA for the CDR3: TGCGCCAGCAGTGAAGGACTTCAGCCCCAGCATTTT.

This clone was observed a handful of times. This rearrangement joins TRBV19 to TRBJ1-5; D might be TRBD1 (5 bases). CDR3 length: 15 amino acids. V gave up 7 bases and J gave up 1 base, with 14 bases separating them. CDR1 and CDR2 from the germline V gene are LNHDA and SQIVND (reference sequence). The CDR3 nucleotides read TGTGCCAGTACCTCCGGGGCATGGAGCAATCAGCCCCAGCATTTT. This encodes CASTSGAWSNQPQHF.

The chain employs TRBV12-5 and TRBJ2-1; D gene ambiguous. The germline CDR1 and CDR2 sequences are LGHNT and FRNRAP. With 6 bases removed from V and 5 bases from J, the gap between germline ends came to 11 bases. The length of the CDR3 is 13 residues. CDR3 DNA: TGTGCTAGTGGCCCCCTCTGGGACAATGAGCAGTTCTTC. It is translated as CASGPLWDNEQFF.

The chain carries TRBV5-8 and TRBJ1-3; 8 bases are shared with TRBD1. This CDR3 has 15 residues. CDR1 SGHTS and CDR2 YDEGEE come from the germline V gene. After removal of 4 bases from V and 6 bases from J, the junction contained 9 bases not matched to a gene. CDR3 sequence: CASSRTGQGLNTIYF. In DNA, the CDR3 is TGTGCCAGCAGCCGGACTGGACAGGGACTAAACACCATATATTTT.

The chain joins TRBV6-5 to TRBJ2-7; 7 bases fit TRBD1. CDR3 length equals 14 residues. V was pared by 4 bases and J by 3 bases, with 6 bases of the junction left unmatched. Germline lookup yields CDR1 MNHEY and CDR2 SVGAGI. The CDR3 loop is CASSWRTGFYEQYF. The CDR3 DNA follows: TGTGCCAGCAGTTGGAGGACAGGATTCTACGAGCAGTACTTC.

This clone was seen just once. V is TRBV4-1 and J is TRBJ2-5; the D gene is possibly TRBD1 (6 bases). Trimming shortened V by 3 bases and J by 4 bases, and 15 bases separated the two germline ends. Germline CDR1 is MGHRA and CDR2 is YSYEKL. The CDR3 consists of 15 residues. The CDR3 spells CASSQGWTVTETQYF. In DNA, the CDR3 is TGCGCCAGCAGCCAGGGATGGACAGTAACAGAGACCCAGTACTTC.

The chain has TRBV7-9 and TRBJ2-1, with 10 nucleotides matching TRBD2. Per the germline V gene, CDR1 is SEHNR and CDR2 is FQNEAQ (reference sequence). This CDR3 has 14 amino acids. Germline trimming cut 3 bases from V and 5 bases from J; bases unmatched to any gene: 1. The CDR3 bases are TGTGCCAGCAGCTTTGGGACTAGCGACAATGAGCAGTTCTTC. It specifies CASSFGTSDNEQFF. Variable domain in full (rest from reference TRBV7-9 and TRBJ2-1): DTGVSQNPRHKITKRGQNVTFRCDPISEHNRLYWYRQTLGQGPEFLTYFQNEAQLEKSRLLSDRFSAERPKGSFSTLEIQRTEQGDSAMYLCASSFGTSDNEQFFGPGTRLTVL.

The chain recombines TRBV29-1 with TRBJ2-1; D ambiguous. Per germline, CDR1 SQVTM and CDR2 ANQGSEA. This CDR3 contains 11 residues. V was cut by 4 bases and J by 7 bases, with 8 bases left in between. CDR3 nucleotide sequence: TGCAGCGTTGTAAGTCGAAATGAGCAGTTCTTC. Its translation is CSVVSRNEQFF.

CDR3 in amino acids: CASSVSQGADTEAFF. CDR3 nucleotide sequence: TGTGCCAGCAGTGTGTCTCAGGGGGCTGACACTGAAGCTTTCTTT. The chain uses TRBV6-1 and TRBJ1-1, with TRBD1 matching over 8 bases. The V gene's germline CDR1 is MNHNS and CDR2 SASEGT. J gave up 3 bases and V 4 bases, and 7 bases lay outside the gene matches. The CDR3 length is 15 residues.